This T cell receptor (beta chain) was found in a study of OX40 agonist ivuxolimab in advanced cancers. Study overall: Clinicians treated patients with ivuxolimab, an agonistic anti-OX40 (CD134) antibody.

TCRdb's copy holds only in-frame clones and misses some; the assay was immunoSEQ multiplex PCR. The sample records about 68,000 clones, roughly 86% being singletons. Autoimmune disease history or systemic immunosuppression led to patients being barred. After removal of 2 bases from V and 3 bases from J, the junction contained 8 bases not matched to a gene. CDR1 is MNHEY and CDR2 is SMNVEV in the germline V gene (reference sequence). This CDR3 contains 17 residues. The specimen was CD4+ or CD8+ T cells sorted from blood, collected in a trial of the OX40 agonist ivuxolimab. This chain links TRBV27 with TRBJ2-1; 9 nucleotides align to TRBD2. The source of this sequence is an adult with an advanced solid tumor such as melanoma, head and neck, liver or kidney cancer. The CDR3 nucleotides read TGTGCCAGCAGTTTAAGCCCGGGACTAGCCAGCTACAATGAGCAGTTCTTC. Amino acid sequence: CASSLSPGLASYNEQFF.